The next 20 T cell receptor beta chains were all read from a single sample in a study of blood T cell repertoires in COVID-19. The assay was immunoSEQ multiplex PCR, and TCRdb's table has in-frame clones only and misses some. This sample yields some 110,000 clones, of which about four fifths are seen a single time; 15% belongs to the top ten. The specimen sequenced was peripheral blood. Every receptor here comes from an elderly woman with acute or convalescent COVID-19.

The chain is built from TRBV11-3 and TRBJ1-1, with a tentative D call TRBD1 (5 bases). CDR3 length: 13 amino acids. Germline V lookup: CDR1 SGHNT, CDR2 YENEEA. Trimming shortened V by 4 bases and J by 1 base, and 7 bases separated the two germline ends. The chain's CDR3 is CASSSTGNTEAFF. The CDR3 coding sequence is TGTGCCAGCAGCTCAACAGGGAACACTGAAGCTTTCTTT.

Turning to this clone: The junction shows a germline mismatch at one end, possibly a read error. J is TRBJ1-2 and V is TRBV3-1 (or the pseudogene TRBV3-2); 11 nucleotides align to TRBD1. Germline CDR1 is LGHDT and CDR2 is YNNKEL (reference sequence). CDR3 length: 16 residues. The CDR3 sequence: CARSQVGGTGGNGYTF. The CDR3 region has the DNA TGTGCCCGCAGCCAAGTGGGGGGGACAGGGGGAAATGGCTACACCTTC.

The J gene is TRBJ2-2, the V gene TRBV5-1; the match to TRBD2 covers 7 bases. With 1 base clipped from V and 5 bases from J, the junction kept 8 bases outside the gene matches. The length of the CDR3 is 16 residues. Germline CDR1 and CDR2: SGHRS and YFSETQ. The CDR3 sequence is CASSLRGGSGTGELFF. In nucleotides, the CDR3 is TGCGCCAGCAGCTTGAGAGGCGGGAGTGGTACCGGGGAGCTGTTTTTT.

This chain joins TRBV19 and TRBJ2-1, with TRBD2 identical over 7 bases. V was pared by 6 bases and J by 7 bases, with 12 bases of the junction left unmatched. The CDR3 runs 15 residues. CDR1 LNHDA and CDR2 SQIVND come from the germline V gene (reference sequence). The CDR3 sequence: CASRRAGGRKNEQFF. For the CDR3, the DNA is TGTGCCAGTAGGAGGGCCGGCGGGAGAAAGAATGAGCAGTTCTTC.

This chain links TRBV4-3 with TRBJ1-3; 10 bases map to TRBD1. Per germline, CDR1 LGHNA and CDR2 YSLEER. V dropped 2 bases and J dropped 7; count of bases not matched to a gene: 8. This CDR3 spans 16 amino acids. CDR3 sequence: CASSQTFGTGVNTIYF. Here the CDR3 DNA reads TGCGCCAGCAGCCAAACCTTTGGGACAGGGGTGAACACCATATATTTT.

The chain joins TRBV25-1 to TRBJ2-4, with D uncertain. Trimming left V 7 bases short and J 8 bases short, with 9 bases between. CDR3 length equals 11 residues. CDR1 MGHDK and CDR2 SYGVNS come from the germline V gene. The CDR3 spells CASTLRDIQYF. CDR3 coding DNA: TGTGCCAGCACTCTACGGGACATTCAGTACTTC.

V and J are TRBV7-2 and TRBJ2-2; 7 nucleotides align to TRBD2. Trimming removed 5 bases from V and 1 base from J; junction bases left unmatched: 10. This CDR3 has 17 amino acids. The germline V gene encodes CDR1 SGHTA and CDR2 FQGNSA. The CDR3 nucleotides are TGTGCCAGCAGCCCGGTGGGGCTAGCGGAGAACACCGGGGAGCTGTTTTTT. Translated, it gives CASSPVGLAENTGELFF.

The chain's CDR3 is CASSIGGLNEQFF. CDR3 DNA: TGCGCCAGCAGTATTGGGGGGTTAAATGAGCAGTTCTTC. V is TRBV5-1 and J is TRBJ2-1; tentatively, D is TRBD2 (6 bases). This CDR3 comprises 13 residues. The V gene's germline CDR1 is SGHRS and CDR2 YFSETQ. Trimming removed 5 bases from V and 7 bases from J, with 13 bases in between.

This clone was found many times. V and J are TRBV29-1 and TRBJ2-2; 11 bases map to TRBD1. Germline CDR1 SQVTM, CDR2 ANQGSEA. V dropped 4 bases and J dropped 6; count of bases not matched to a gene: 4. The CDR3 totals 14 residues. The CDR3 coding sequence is TGCAGCGTTGTGGACAGGGGGCTCGCCGGGGAGCTGTTTTTT. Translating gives CSVVDRGLAGELFF.

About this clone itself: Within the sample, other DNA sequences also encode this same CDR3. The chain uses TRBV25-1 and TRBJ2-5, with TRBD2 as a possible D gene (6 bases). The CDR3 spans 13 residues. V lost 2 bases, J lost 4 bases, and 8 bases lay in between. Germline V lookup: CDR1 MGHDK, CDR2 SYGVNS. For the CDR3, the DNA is TGTGCCAGCAGTGAAGGAGGGCGAGAGACCCAGTACTTC. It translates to CASSEGGRETQYF. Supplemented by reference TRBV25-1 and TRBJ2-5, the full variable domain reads EADIYQTPRYLVIGTGKKITLECSQTMGHDKMYWYQQDPGMELHLIHYSYGVNSTEKGDLSSESTVSRIRTEHFPLTLESARPSHTSQYLCASSEGGRETQYFGPGTRLLVL.

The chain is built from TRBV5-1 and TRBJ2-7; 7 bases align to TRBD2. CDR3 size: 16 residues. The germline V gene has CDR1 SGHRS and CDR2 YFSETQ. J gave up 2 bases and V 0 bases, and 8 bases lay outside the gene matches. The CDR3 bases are TGCGCCAGCAGCTTGGGGTGGACTAGTCAAACCTACGAGCAGTACTTC. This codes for CASSLGWTSQTYEQYF. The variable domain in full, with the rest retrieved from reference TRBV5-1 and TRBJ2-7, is KAGVTQTPRYLIKTRGQQVTLSCSPISGHRSVSWYQQTPGQGLQFLFEYFSETQRNKGNFPGRFSGRQFSNSRSEMNVSTLELGDSALYLCASSLGWTSQTYEQYFGPGTRLTVT.

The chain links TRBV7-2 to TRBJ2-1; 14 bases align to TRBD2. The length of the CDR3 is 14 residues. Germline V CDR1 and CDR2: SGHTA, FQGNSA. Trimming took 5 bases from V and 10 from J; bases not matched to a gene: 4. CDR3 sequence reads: CASSGLAGGGEQFF. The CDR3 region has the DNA TGTGCCAGCAGCGGACTAGCGGGAGGAGGGGAGCAGTTCTTC.

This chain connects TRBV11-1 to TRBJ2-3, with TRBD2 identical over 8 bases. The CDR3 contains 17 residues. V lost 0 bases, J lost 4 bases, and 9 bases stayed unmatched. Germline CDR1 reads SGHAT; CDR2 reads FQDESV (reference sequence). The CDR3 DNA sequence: TGTGCCAGCAGCTTAGCCCTCGGGAGGGGTCGGGCAGATACGCAGTATTTT. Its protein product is CASSLALGRGRADTQYF.

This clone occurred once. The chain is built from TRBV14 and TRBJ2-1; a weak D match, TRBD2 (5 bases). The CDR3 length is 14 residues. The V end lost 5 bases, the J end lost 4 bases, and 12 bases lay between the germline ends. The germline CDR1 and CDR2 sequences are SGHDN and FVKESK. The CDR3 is CASSSWTRYNEQFF. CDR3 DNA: TGTGCCAGCAGCTCCTGGACTCGTTACAATGAGCAGTTCTTC.

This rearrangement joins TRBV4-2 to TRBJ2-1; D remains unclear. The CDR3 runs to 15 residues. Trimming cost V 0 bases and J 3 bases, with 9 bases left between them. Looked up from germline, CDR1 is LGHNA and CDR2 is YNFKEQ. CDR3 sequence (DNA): TGTGCCAGCAGCCAAGAGGCGAGCGACTACAATGAGCAGTTCTTC. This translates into CASSQEASDYNEQFF.

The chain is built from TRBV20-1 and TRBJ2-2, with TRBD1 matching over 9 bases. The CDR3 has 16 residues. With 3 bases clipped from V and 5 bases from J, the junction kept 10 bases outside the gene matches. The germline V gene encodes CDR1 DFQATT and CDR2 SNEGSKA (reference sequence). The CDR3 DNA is TGCAGTGCTAGTCCTATACGGGACAGGGTGACCGGGGAGCTGTTTTTT. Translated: CSASPIRDRVTGELFF.

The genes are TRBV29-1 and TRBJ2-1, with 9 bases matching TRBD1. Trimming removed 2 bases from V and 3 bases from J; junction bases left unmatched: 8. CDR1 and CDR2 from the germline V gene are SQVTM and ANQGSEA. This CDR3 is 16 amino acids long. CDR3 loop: CSVESPDRGDYNEQFF. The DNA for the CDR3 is TGCAGCGTTGAATCTCCGGACAGGGGCGACTACAATGAGCAGTTCTTC.

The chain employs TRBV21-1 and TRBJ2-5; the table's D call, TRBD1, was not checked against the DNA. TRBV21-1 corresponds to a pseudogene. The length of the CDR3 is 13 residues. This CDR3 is CASSRHIQETQYF. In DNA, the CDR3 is TGTGCCAGCAGCAGACACATCCAAGAGACCCAGTACTTC.

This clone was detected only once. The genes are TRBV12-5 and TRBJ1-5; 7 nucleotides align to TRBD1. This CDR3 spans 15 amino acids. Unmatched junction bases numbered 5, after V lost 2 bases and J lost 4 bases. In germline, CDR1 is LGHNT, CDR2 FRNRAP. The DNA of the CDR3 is TGTGCTAGTGGTTTGTGGCAGGGGGGAAATCAGCCCCAGCATTTT. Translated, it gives CASGLWQGGNQPQHF.

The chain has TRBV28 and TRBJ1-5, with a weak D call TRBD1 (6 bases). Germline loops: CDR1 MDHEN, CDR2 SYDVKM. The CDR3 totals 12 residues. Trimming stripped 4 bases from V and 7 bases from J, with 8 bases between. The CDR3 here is CASSSGDQPQHF. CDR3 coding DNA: TGTGCCAGCAGTTCAGGGGACCAGCCCCAGCATTTT.